These 22 T cell receptor beta chains originate from one sample sequenced in a study of T cell responses to AZD1222 COVID-19 vaccine listed by TCRdb under 2021. The time point label, read with the paper, signifies: baseline before first vaccination. Library preparation employed the immunoSEQ multiplex PCR assay. TCRdb holds this immuneACCESS table with in-frame rearrangements only. Some clones are missing; in checked studies, unresolved V genes explain under half, and the rest has no known cause. In this sample the table shows some 120,000 clones, 90% to 95% of which occur a single time. In total, the top ten clones hold 2.5% to 3% of the sample. Sequencing was performed on peripheral blood, taken on day 0 of AZD1222 vaccination. The receptors were gathered from an adult in good health.

The chain uses TRBV10-1 and TRBJ1-6; TRBD1 matches 8 bases. The CDR3 covers 15 residues. Germline assignment: CDR1 WNHNN and CDR2 SYGVQD (reference sequence). The V and J ends lost 4 bases and 9 bases, in that order; junction bases with no gene match: 8. The CDR3 loop reads CASSGGQVVVSPLHF. Written as DNA, the CDR3 is TGCGCCAGCAGTGGGGGACAGGTCGTAGTTTCACCCCTCCACTTT.

The gene calls are TRBV7-2 and TRBJ1-2; 8 bases line up with TRBD1. V trimming: 0 bases; J trimming: 8 bases; junction bases outside the gene matches: 11. The CDR3 has 16 amino acids. Germline V lookup: CDR1 SGHTA, CDR2 FQGNSA. The CDR3 is CASSLAGTGIRRGYTF. CDR3 sequence (DNA): TGTGCCAGCAGCTTAGCGGGGACAGGAATTCGTCGGGGCTACACCTTC. The variable domain in full, with the rest retrieved from reference TRBV7-2 and TRBJ1-2, is GAGVSQSPSNKVTEKGKDVELRCDPISGHTALYWYRQSLGQGLEFLIYFQGNSAPDKSGLPSDRFSAERTGGSVSTLTIQRTQQEDSAVYLCASSLAGTGIRRGYTFGSGTRLTVV.

The gene calls are TRBV3-1 (or the pseudogene TRBV3-2) and TRBJ2-7, with 9 bases aligning to TRBD2. V dropped 0 bases and J dropped 5; count of bases not matched to a gene: 17. The CDR3 totals 19 residues. Germline V gene data show CDR1 as LGHDT and CDR2 as YNNKEL (reference sequence). The CDR3 reads CASSQDPLGVAGVPDEQYF. The DNA for the CDR3 is TGTGCCAGCAGCCAAGATCCCCTCGGGGTAGCGGGAGTCCCAGACGAGCAGTACTTC.

The genes are TRBV13 and TRBJ1-5; no clear D gene. Germline CDR1 and CDR2: PRHDT and FYEKMQ (reference sequence). V lost 4 bases and J lost 0, with 13 bases in between. The CDR3 runs to 16 residues. The CDR3 nucleotides read TGTGCCAGCAGCTCTCGGTCCACTCATAGCAATCAGCCCCAGCATTTT. Protein product: CASSSRSTHSNQPQHF. Full variable domain (remainder filled in from reference TRBV13 and TRBJ1-5): AAGVIQSPRHLIKEKRETATLKCYPIPRHDTVYWYQQGPGQDPQFLISFYEKMQSDKGSIPDRFSAQQFSDYHSELNMSSLELGDSALYFCASSSRSTHSNQPQHFGDGTRLSIL.

There are many counts of this clone. The V call is TRBV4-1, the J call TRBJ2-2, with D possibly being TRBD1 (6 bases). In germline, CDR1 is MGHRA, CDR2 YSYEKL. This CDR3 is built from 16 residues. Trimming shortened V by 6 bases and J by 6 bases, and 20 bases separated the two germline ends. The DNA for the CDR3 is TGCGCCAGCAGACCCCCAGGGGCTAGTATGGCCGGGGAGCTGTTTTTT. It yields the protein CASRPPGASMAGELFF.

This chain connects TRBV7-2 to TRBJ2-7; TRBD2 agrees at 13 bases. CDR3 length: 17 amino acids. Trimming removed 4 bases from V and 2 bases from J; junction bases left unmatched: 8. Germline assignment: CDR1 SGHTA and CDR2 FQGNSA. CDR3 nucleotide sequence: TGTGCCAGCAGCTCAAGGACTAGCGGGAGTTTAGCCTACGAGCAGTACTTC. Translated: CASSSRTSGSLAYEQYF.

The V gene is TRBV2, the J gene TRBJ1-4, with 7 bases that match TRBD1. The CDR3 extends over 17 amino acids. The V gene end was trimmed by 7 bases and the J gene end by 6 bases; junction bases not matched to a gene: 17. The germline CDR1 and CDR2 sequences are SNHLY and FYNNEI. The CDR3 DNA is TGTGCCAGCACCCAGGGGGTGCAACAGGGAGGATATGAAAAACTGTTTTTT. This gives the protein CASTQGVQQGGYEKLFF.

The V and J genes are TRBV20-1 and TRBJ1-4, with TRBD1 matching 7 bases. CDR1 is DFQATT and CDR2 is SNEGSKA in the germline V gene (reference sequence). V lost 5 bases, J lost 13 bases, and 4 bases stayed unmatched. This CDR3 is 10 amino acids long. The CDR3 DNA sequence: TGCAGTGCTGTCAGGGGGAGACTGTTTTTT. It is translated as CSAVRGRLFF.

The chain has TRBV27 and TRBJ2-2, with D possibly TRBD2 on 5 matching bases. The CDR3 consists of 15 residues. Trimming took off 7 bases at V and 4 bases at J, with 16 bases between the two ends. Germline assignment: CDR1 MNHEY and CDR2 SMNVEV (reference sequence). The CDR3 reads CASISEVGSTGELFF. CDR3 DNA: TGTGCCAGCATCTCCGAGGTGGGGAGCACCGGGGAGCTGTTTTTT.

The gene calls are TRBV7-4 and TRBJ1-5; 7 nucleotides agree with TRBD1. CDR3 length: 16 residues. From germline, CDR1 is SGHVT and CDR2 SQSDAQ. The V segment lost 6 bases and the J segment 9 bases; nucleotides outside the gene matches: 17. The DNA for the CDR3 is TGTGCCAGCAGGAGAGGGACAGATCTGACGAGGTTGCCCCAGCATTTT. This codes for CASRRGTDLTRLPQHF.

J is TRBJ2-7 and V is TRBV6-5; D is perhaps TRBD1 (6 bases). The CDR3 sequence is 10 residues long. In germline, CDR1 is MNHEY, CDR2 SVGAGI. V was cut by 9 bases and J by 4 bases, with 7 bases left in between. This chain's CDR3 is CASGQYEQYF. Here the CDR3 DNA reads TGTGCCAGTGGACAGTACGAGCAGTACTTC.

This sequence joins TRBV7-9 and TRBJ2-5; TRBD2 matches 13 bases. The CDR3 consists of 17 residues. The germline CDR1 and CDR2 sequences are SEHNR and FQNEAQ (reference sequence). Trimming at V came to 1 base and at J to 1 base, leaving 3 bases not matched to a gene. The CDR3 DNA follows: TGTGCCAGCAGCTTAGGAGGACTAGCGGGAGCCCAAGAGACCCAGTACTTC. Translation gives CASSLGGLAGAQETQYF.

The chain couples TRBV11-2 to TRBJ2-1; 8 bases are shared with TRBD1. The length of the CDR3 is 13 residues. V trimming: 4 bases; J trimming: 8 bases; junction bases outside the gene matches: 4. Germline CDR1 and CDR2: SGHAT and FQNNGV. The CDR3 coding sequence is TGTGCCAGCAGCTCCCAGGGGGCGGATGAGCAGTTCTTC. This sequence encodes CASSSQGADEQFF.

This rearrangement joins TRBV20-1 to TRBJ2-7, with TRBD1 as a possible D gene (5 bases). V dropped 5 bases and J dropped 9 bases, with 11 bases sitting between them. Germline V lookup: CDR1 DFQATT, CDR2 SNEGSKA (reference sequence). The length of the CDR3 is 10 residues. CDR3: CSALQGGQYF. CDR3 in DNA: TGCAGTGCTCTGCAGGGTGGGCAGTACTTC.

The CDR3 bases are TGTGCCAGTAGTTCCTCCGGACGGAACACTGAAGCTTTCTTT. Translation: CASSSSGRNTEAFF. This chain uses TRBV19 with TRBJ1-1; D gene unclear. Germline loops: CDR1 LNHDA, CDR2 SQIVND (reference sequence). V gave up 5 bases and J gave up 1 base, with 11 bases separating them. CDR3 length: 14 residues. Complete variable domain (other parts from reference TRBV19 and TRBJ1-1): DGGITQSPKYLFRKEGQNVTLSCEQNLNHDAMYWYRQDPGQGLRLIYYSQIVNDFQKGDIAEGYSVSREKKESFPLTVTSAQKNPTAFYLCASSSSGRNTEAFFGQGTRLTVV.

The chain employs TRBV5-8 and TRBJ2-5; 9 bases are shared with TRBD1. J lost 5 bases, V lost 0 bases, and 5 bases had no gene match. This CDR3 has 15 amino acids. From germline, CDR1 is SGHTS and CDR2 YDEGEE. CDR3 residues: CASSLGTGQGETQYF. The CDR3 DNA is TGTGCCAGCAGCTTGGGTACAGGACAGGGGGAGACCCAGTACTTC. Together with reference TRBV5-8 and TRBJ2-5, the CDR3 gives the full variable domain: EAGVTQSPTHLIKTRGQQATLRCSPISGHTSVYWYQQALGLGLQFLLWYDEGEERNRGNFPPRFSGRQFPNYSSELNVNALELEDSALYLCASSLGTGQGETQYFGPGTRLLVL.

The V gene is TRBV5-1, the J gene TRBJ2-1, with 7 bases fitting TRBD2. J gave up 14 bases and V 4 bases, and 15 bases lay outside the gene matches. Germline V gene lookup returns CDR1 SGHRS and CDR2 YFSETQ. There are 14 residues in the CDR3. The CDR3 loop reads CASSPGTSEAVEFF. The CDR3 DNA follows: TGCGCCAGCAGCCCTGGAACTAGCGAGGCAGTGGAGTTCTTC.

The genes are TRBV11-1 and TRBJ1-5; D is undetermined. CDR1 is SGHAT and CDR2 is FQDESV in the germline V gene (reference sequence). The CDR3 is made up of 13 amino acids. Trimming took off 2 bases at V and 5 bases at J, with 7 bases between the two ends. Here the CDR3 reads CASSLSSDQPQHF. CDR3 bases: TGTGCCAGCAGCTTATCGTCCGATCAGCCCCAGCATTTT.

CDR3: CASSKQGGGYTF. DNA of the CDR3: TGTGCCAGCAGCAAACAGGGTGGTGGCTACACCTTC. The chain has TRBV3-1 (or the pseudogene TRBV3-2) and TRBJ1-2; D may be TRBD1 (6 bases). Germline lookup yields CDR1 LGHDT and CDR2 YNNKEL (reference sequence). V was shortened by 5 bases and J by 7 bases, with 11 bases between the two germline ends. This CDR3 is built from 12 residues.

The V call is TRBV7-8, the J call TRBJ1-3; D is ambiguous. Trimming cost V 1 base and J 0 bases, with 7 bases left between them. The CDR3 is 15 amino acids. Germline V lookup: CDR1 SGHVS, CDR2 FQNEAQ. The CDR3 loop is CASSLDPVSGNTIYF. CDR3 in DNA: TGTGCCAGCAGCTTAGACCCCGTCTCTGGAAACACCATATATTTT. The full variable domain, completed using reference TRBV7-8 and TRBJ1-3, is GAGVSQSPRYKVAKRGQDVALRCDPISGHVSLFWYQQALGQGPEFLTYFQNEAQLDKSGLPSDRFFAERPEGSVSTLKIQRTQQEDSAVYLCASSLDPVSGNTIYFGEGSWLTVV.

This sequence joins TRBV7-9 and TRBJ1-1; unclear D gene. V shed 4 bases and J shed 2 bases, with 11 bases lying between them. CDR1 SEHNR and CDR2 FQNEAQ come from the germline V gene (reference sequence). CDR3 length equals 14 residues. CDR3 DNA sequence: TGTGCCAGCAGCTCCCGGACTGGAAACACTGAAGCTTTCTTT. Its protein is CASSSRTGNTEAFF. Combining the CDR3 with reference TRBV7-9 and TRBJ1-1 gives the whole variable domain DTGVSQNPRHKITKRGQNVTFRCDPISEHNRLYWYRQTLGQGPEFLTYFQNEAQLEKSRLLSDRFSAERPKGSFSTLEIQRTEQGDSAMYLCASSSRTGNTEAFFGQGTRLTVV.

The chain has TRBV7-8 and TRBJ1-3; no clear D gene. The V and J ends lost 5 bases and 4 bases respectively, with 15 bases between them. Germline V CDR1 and CDR2: SGHVS, FQNEAQ. The CDR3 is 15 amino acids. Written as DNA, the CDR3 is TGTGCCAGCAGCCCGACTCGGACGGGAGGAAACACCATATATTTT. Its translation: CASSPTRTGGNTIYF.